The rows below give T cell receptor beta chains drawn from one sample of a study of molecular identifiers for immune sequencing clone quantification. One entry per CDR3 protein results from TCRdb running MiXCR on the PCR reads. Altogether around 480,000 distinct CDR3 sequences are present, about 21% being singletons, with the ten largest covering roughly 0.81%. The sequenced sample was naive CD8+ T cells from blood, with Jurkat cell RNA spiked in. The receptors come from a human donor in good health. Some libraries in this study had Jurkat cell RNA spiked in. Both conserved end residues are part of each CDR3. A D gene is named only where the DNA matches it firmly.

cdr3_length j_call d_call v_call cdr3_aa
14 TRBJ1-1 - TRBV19 CASSILIGTTEAFF
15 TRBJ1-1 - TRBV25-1 CASSRGEGMNTEAFF
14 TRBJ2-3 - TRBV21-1 CASSREESTDTQYF
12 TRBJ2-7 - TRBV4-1 CASSQRRGEQYF
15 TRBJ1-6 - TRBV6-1 CASSATGTYNSPLHF
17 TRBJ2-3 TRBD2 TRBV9 CASSVAGLAGDTDTQYF
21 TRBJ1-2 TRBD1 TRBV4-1 CASSQDLGRSDRDPTYYGYTF
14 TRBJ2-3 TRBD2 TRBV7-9 CASSSQGGADTQYF
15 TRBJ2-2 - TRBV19 CASTSDALNTGELFF
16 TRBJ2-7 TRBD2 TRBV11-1 CASSSRPLAGVDEQYF
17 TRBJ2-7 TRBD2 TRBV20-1 CGARGELAGVYNYEQYF
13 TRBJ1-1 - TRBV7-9 CASSGASNTEAFF